This TCR beta chain was sequenced during a study of shared clonotypes between healthy human individuals. This clone was detected only once. Its antigen is undetermined. The data were produced by immunoSEQ multiplex PCR, yet TCRdb's version contains in-frame clones alone and is incomplete. In the table there are some 2 million clones, 95% of which are singletons. General study points: For naive CD4 cells, roughly 5.5% of clonotypes were shared across a few donors.

The sequenced sample was naive CD4+ T cells sorted from blood. The subset was: CD45RA+ positively selected. The source is a young man in good health.

CDR3 region: CASTSSAVGYNEQFF. In nucleotides, the CDR3 is TGTGCCAGCACTTCTTCAGCGGTCGGCTACAATGAGCAGTTCTTC. The gene calls are TRBV2 and TRBJ2-1, with a weak D call TRBD2 (5 bases). Looked up from germline, CDR1 is SNHLY and CDR2 is FYNNEI. This CDR3 region has 15 residues. V lost 7 bases to trimming and J lost 3 bases, with 16 bases between them.